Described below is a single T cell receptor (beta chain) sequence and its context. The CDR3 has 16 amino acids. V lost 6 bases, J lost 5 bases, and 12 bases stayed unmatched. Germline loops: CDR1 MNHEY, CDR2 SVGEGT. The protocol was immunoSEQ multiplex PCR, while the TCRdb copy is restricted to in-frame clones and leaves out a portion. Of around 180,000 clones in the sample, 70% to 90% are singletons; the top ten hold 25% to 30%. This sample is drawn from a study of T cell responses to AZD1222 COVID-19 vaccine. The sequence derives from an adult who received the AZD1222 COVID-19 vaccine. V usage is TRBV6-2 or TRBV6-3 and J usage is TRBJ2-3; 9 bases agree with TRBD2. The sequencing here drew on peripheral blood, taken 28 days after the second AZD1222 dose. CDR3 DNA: TGTGCCAGCAGCTGGGACCCAGCGGGAGGAGGAGATACGCAGTATTTT. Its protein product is CASSWDPAGGGDTQYF.